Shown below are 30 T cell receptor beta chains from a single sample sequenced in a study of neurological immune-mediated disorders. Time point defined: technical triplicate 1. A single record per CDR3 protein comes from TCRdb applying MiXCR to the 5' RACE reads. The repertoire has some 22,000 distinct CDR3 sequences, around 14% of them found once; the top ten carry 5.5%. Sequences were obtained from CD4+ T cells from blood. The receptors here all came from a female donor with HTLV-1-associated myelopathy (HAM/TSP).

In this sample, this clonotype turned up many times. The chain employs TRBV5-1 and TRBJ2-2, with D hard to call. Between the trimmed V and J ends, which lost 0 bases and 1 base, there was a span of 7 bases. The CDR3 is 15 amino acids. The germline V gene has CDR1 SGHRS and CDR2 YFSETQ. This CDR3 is CASSLGAGNTGELFF. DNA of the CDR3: TGCGCCAGCAGCTTGGGGGCAGGGAACACCGGGGAGCTGTTTTTT.

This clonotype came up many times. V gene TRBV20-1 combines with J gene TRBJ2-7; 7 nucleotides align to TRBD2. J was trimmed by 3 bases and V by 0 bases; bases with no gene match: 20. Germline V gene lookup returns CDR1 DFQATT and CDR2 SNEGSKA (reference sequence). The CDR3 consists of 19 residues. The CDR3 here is CSARDRLADPFLPSYEQYF. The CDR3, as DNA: TGCAGTGCTAGAGATCGGCTAGCGGATCCATTTTTGCCAAGCTACGAGCAGTACTTC.

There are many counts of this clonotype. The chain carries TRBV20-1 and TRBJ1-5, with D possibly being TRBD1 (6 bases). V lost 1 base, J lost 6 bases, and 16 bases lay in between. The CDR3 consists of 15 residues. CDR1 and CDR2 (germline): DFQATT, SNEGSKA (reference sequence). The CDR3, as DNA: TGCAGTGCTAGAGTCACCCAGGGGCCAGGTCAGCCCCAGCATTTT. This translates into CSARVTQGPGQPQHF.

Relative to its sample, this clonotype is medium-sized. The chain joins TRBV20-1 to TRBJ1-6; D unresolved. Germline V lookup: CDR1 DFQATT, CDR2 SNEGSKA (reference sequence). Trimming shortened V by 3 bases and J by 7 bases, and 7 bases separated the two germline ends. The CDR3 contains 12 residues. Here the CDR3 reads CSARDGNSPLHF. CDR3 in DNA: TGCAGTGCTAGGGACGGCAATTCACCCCTCCACTTT.

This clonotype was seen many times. The CDR3 reads CATSGGSQGEQYF. The DNA of the CDR3 is TGTGCCACTTCAGGGGGCAGTCAAGGGGAGCAGTACTTC. V gene TRBV24-1 combines with J gene TRBJ2-7; TRBD1 agrees at 8 bases. Looked up from germline, CDR1 is KGHDR and CDR2 is SFDVKD. This CDR3 has 13 amino acids. Trimming at V came to 10 bases and at J to 7 bases, leaving 11 bases not matched to a gene.

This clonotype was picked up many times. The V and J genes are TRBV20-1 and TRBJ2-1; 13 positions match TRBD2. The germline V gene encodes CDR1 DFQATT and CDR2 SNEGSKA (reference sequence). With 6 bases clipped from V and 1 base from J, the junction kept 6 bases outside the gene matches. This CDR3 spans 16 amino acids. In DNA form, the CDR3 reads TGCAGTGCGGGAAAGACTAGCGGGAGGTCCTACAATGAGCAGTTCTTC. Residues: CSAGKTSGRSYNEQFF.

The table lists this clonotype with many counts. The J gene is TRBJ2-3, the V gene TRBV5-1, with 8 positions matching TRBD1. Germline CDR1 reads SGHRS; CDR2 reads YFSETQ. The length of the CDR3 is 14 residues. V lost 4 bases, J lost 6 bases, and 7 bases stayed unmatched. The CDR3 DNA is TGCGCCAGCAGCCCCGACAGGGGTGGGGATACGCAGTATTTT. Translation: CASSPDRGGDTQYF.

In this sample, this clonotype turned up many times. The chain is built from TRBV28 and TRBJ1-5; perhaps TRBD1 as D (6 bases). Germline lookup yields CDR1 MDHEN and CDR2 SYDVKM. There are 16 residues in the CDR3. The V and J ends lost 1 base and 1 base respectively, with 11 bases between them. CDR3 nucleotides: TGTGCCAGCAGTTTATCGTTAGGGGGAAGCAATCAGCCCCAGCATTTT. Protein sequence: CASSLSLGGSNQPQHF. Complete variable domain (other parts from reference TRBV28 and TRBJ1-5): DVKVTQSSRYLVKRTGEKVFLECVQDMDHENMFWYRQDPGLGLRLIYFSYDVKMKEKGDIPEGYSVSREKKERFSLILESASTNQTSMYLCASSLSLGGSNQPQHFGDGTRLSIL.

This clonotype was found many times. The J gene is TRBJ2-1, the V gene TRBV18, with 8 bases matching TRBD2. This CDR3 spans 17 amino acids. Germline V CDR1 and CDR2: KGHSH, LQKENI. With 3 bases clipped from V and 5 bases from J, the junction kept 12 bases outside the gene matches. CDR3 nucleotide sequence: TGTGCCAGCTCACCTCCTAGCGGGTTTGGCCCTAACAATGAGCAGTTCTTC. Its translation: CASSPPSGFGPNNEQFF.

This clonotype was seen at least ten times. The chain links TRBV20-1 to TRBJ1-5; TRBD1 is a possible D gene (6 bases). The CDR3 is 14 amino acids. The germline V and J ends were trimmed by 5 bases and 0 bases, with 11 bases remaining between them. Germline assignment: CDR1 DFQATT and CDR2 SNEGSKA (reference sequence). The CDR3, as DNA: TGCAGTGCTCAACAGGGAGATAGCAATCAGCCCCAGCATTTT. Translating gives CSAQQGDSNQPQHF.

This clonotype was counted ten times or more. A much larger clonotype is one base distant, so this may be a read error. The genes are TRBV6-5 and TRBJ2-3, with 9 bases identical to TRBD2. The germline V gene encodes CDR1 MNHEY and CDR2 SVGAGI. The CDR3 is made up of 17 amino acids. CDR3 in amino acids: CVSSSFLLAGKGDTQYF. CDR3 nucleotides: TGTGTCAGCAGTTCCTTCTTACTAGCGGGTAAAGGAGATACGCAGTATTTT.

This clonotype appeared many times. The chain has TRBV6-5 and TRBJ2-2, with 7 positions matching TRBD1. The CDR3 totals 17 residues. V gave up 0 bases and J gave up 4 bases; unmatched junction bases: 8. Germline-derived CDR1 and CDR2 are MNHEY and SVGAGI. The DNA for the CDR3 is TGTGCCAGCAGTTACTCCGGGACAGTGGGTTTCACCGGGGAGCTGTTTTTT. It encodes CASSYSGTVGFTGELFF.

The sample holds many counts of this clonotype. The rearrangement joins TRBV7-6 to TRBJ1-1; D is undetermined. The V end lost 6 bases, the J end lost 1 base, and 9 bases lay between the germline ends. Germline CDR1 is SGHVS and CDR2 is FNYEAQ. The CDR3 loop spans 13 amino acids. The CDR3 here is CASRFSENTEAFF. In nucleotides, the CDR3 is TGTGCCAGCAGGTTCAGCGAGAACACTGAAGCTTTCTTT. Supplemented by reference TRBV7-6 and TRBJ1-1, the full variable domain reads GAGVSQSPRYKVTKRGQDVALRCDPISGHVSLYWYRQALGQGPEFLTYFNYEAQQDKSGLPNDRFSAERPEGSISTLTIQRTEQRDSAMYRCASRFSENTEAFFGQGTRLTVV.

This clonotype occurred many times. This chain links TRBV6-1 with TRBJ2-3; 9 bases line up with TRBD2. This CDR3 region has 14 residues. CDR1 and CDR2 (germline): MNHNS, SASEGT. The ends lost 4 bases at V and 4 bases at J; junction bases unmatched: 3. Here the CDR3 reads CASSGAGGADTQYF. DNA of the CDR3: TGTGCCAGCAGTGGGGCGGGAGGGGCAGATACGCAGTATTTT.

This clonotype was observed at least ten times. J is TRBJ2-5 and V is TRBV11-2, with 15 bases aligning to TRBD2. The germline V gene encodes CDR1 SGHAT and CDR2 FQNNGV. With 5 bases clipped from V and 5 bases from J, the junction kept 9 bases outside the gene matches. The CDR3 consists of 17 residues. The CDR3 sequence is CASSPGTSGGTGETQYF. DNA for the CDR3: TGTGCCAGCAGCCCGGGGACTAGCGGGGGGACGGGGGAGACCCAGTACTTC.

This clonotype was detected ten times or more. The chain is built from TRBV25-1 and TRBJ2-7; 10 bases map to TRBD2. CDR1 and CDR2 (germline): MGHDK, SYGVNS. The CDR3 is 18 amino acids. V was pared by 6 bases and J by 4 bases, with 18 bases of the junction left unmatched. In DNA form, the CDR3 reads TGTGCCAGCAGCGACAGACACACAACGCTAGCGGGAGTTTACGAGCAGTACTTC. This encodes CASSDRHTTLAGVYEQYF.

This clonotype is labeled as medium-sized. The chain's CDR3 is CSAPSRRTGGGYTF. DNA of the CDR3: TGCAGTGCTCCATCGCGCCGGACAGGCGGGGGCTACACCTTC. The genes are TRBV20-1 and TRBJ1-2, with 7 positions matching TRBD1. The CDR3 extends over 14 amino acids. The germline V gene has CDR1 DFQATT and CDR2 SNEGSKA (reference sequence). The V segment lost 5 bases and the J segment 8 bases; nucleotides outside the gene matches: 14.

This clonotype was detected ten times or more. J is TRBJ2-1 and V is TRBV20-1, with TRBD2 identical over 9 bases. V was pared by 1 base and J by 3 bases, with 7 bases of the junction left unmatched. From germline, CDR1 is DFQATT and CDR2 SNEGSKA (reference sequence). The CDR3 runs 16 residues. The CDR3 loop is CSARAAGRGGYNEQFF. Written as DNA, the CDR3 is TGCAGTGCTAGAGCCGCGGGGCGGGGGGGCTACAATGAGCAGTTCTTC.

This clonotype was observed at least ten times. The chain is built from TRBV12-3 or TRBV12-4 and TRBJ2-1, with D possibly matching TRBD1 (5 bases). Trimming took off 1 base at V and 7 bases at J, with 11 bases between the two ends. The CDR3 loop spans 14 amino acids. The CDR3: CASSLVTGSNEQFF. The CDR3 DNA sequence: TGTGCCAGCAGTTTAGTAACAGGTTCGAATGAGCAGTTCTTC.

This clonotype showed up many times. CDR3 region: CSARAPGRGDHEQYF. DNA of the CDR3: TGCAGTGCTAGAGCCCCTGGGAGGGGCGACCACGAGCAGTACTTC. The chain is built from TRBV20-1 and TRBJ2-7; 7 nucleotides match TRBD2. Trimming at V came to 1 base and at J to 5 bases, leaving 11 bases not matched to a gene. This CDR3 region has 15 residues. Germline values: CDR1 DFQATT, CDR2 SNEGSKA (reference sequence).

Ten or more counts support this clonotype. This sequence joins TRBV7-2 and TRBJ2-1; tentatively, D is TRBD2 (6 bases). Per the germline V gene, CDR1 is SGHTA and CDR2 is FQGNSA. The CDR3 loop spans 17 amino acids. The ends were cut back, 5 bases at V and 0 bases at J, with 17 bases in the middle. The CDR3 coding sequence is TGTGCCAGCAGCCGGCGGGGCAGCGATAGCTCCTACAATGAGCAGTTCTTC. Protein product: CASSRRGSDSSYNEQFF.

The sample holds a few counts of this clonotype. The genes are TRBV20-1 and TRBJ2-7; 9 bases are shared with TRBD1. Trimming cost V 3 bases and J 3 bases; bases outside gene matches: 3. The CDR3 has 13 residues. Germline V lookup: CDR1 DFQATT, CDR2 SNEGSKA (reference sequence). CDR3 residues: CSASGTGNYEQYF. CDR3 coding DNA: TGCAGTGCTAGTGGGACAGGGAACTACGAGCAGTACTTC.

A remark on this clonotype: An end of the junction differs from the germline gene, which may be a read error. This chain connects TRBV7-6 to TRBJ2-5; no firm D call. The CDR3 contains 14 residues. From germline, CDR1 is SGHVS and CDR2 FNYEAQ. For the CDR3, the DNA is TGTGCCAGCAGCTTAGCAGGGTACCAACAGACTCAGTACTTC. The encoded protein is CASSLAGYQQTQYF.

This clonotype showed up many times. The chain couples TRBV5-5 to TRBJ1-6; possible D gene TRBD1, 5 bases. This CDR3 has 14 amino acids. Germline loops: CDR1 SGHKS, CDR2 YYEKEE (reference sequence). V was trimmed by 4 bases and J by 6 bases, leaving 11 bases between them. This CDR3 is CASSRRGLNSPLHF. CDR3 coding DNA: TGTGCCAGCAGCAGACGGGGACTTAATTCACCCCTCCACTTT.

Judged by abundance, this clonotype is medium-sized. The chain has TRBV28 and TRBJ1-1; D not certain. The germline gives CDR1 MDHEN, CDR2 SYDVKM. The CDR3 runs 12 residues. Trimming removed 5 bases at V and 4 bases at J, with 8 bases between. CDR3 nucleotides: TGTGCCAGCAGTCCTTCGCTCACTGAAGCTTTCTTT. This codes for CASSPSLTEAFF.

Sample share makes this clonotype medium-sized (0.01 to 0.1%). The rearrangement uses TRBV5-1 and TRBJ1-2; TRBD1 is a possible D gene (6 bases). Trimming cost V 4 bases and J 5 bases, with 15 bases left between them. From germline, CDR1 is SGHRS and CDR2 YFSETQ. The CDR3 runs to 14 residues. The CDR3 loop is CASSTGTASYGYTF. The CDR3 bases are TGCGCCAGCAGCACAGGGACGGCTAGTTATGGCTACACCTTC.

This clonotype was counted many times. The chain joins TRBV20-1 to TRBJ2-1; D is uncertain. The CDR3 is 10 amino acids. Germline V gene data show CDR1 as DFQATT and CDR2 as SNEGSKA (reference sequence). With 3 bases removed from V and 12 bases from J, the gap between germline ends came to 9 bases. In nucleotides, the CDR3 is TGCAGTGCTAGCCCTAGTTGGCAGTTCTTC. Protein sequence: CSASPSWQFF.

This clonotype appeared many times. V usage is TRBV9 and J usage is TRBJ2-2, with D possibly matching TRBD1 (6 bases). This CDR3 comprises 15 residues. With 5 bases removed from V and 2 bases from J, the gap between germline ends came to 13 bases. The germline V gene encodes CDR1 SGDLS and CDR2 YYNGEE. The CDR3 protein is CASSSRDINTGELFF. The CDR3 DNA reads TGTGCCAGCAGTTCCCGGGACATAAACACCGGGGAGCTGTTTTTT.

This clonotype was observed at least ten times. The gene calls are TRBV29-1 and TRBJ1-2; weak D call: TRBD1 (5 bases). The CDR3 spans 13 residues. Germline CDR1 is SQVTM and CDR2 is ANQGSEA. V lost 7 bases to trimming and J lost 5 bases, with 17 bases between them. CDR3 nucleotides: TGCAGCGCAAGAATAGACAGTCGGTATGGCTACACCTTC. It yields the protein CSARIDSRYGYTF. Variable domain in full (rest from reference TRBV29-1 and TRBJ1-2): SAVISQKPSRDICQRGTSLTIQCQVDSQVTMMFWYRQQPGQSLTLIATANQGSEATYESGFVIDKFPISRPNLTFSTLTVSNMSPEDSSIYLCSARIDSRYGYTFGSGTRLTVV.

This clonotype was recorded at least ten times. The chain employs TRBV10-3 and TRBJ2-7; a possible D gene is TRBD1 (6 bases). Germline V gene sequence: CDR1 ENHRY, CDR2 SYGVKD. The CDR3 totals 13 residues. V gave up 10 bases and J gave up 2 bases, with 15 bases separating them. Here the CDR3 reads CATRGQATYEQYF. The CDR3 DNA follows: TGTGCCACTCGGGGACAAGCGACCTACGAGCAGTACTTC.